This entry lists 5 T cell receptor beta chains sequenced from one sample in a study of blood T cell repertoires in COVID-19. Generated by immunoSEQ multiplex PCR, the TCRdb table keeps only in-frame clones and is missing some. The table has about 75,000 clones, approximately 79% seen once; the top ten hold around 2.6%. The sequencing sample was made of peripheral blood. Receptor source: a human donor with acute or convalescent COVID-19. The donor label of this sample is uncertain.

The chain joins TRBV30 to TRBJ1-1; D might be TRBD1 (6 bases). Trimming removed 5 bases from V and 7 bases from J, with 14 bases in between. CDR1 GTSNPN and CDR2 SVGIG come from the germline V gene (reference sequence). The CDR3 runs 12 residues. The CDR3, as DNA: TGTGCCTGGCCCCCAGGGGCCGGTGAAGCTTTCTTT. This gives the protein CAWPPGAGEAFF.

This chain joins TRBV5-4 and TRBJ2-1; 7 bases align to TRBD1. CDR1 is SGHNT and CDR2 is YYREEE in the germline V gene (reference sequence). CDR3 length: 15 amino acids. J was trimmed by 0 bases and V by 3 bases; bases with no gene match: 3. CDR3: CASSSTGFSYNEQFF. Written as DNA, the CDR3 is TGTGCCAGCAGCTCGACAGGGTTCTCCTACAATGAGCAGTTCTTC.

CDR3: CASSYPRTGIPEQYF. For the CDR3, the DNA is TGTGCCAGCAGTTACCCAAGGACAGGGATCCCCGAGCAGTACTTC. The chain is built from TRBV6-5 and TRBJ2-7; 8 bases are a match to TRBD1. Germline CDR1 MNHEY, CDR2 SVGAGI. This CDR3 has 15 amino acids. Trimming removed 2 bases from V and 6 bases from J; junction bases left unmatched: 9.

This rearrangement joins TRBV24-1 to TRBJ2-3; D is perhaps TRBD1 (5 bases). The V gene lost 9 bases and the J gene lost 2 bases, with 14 bases spanning the gap. The germline V gene encodes CDR1 KGHDR and CDR2 SFDVKD. The CDR3 length is 14 residues. The CDR3 DNA is TGTGCCACCCAGGGTCGAGATAACACAGATACGCAGTATTTT. This translates into CATQGRDNTDTQYF.

This chain's CDR3 is CASSRRSGANVLTF. In nucleotides, the CDR3 is TGTGCCAGCAGCCGGAGGTCTGGGGCCAACGTCCTGACTTTC. The chain combines TRBV3-1 (or the pseudogene TRBV3-2) with TRBJ2-6; D perhaps matches TRBD2 (5 bases). Trimming pared 4 bases from V and 1 base from J, leaving 5 bases between. The CDR3 runs 14 residues. Per germline, CDR1 LGHDT and CDR2 YNNKEL (reference sequence).